Listed below are T cell receptor beta chains from one sample, sequenced in a study of T-cell memory formation after mild COVID-19. TCRdb re-derived calls from the 5' RACE reads in MiXCR, one entry per CDR3 protein. The repertoire consists of roughly 350,000 distinct CDR3 sequences, with roughly 21% occurring once and the leading ten covering around 13%. The sample comprised PBMCs or a T cell subset sorted from them (not recorded which). The source of these receptors is an adult woman who had mild COVID-19 (a few samples of this study predate the infection). Cell type and time point are not known. Both conserved end residues are part of each CDR3.

J gene | V gene | CDR3 protein
TRBJ1-5 | TRBV6-5 | CATRGRSNQPQHF
TRBJ1-5 | TRBV12-3/TRBV12-4 | CASSLQVDQPQHF
TRBJ1-1 | TRBV7-9 | CASSSGQTGAEAFF
TRBJ2-7 | TRBV7-2 | CASSLTTSGAGEQYF
TRBJ1-5 | TRBV7-2 | CASSVNRGQPQHF
TRBJ2-3 | TRBV9 | CASSVGDGLTTDTQYF
TRBJ2-7 | TRBV20-1 | CSARTPRAPYEQYF
TRBJ2-3 | TRBV14 | CASSPRGASYTQYF
TRBJ2-7 | TRBV7-8 | CASSFRSEGIHEQYF
TRBJ2-1 | TRBV7-9 | CASLRVWASGYNEQFF
TRBJ1-1 | TRBV11-2 | CASSLGESTEAFF
TRBJ2-1 | TRBV29-1 | CSVEPRGTYNEQFF
TRBJ1-4 | TRBV11-2 | CASSLDWRTGGKSNEKLFF
TRBJ2-1 | TRBV11-3 | CASSYQGRVAYNEQFF
TRBJ1-4 | TRBV20-1 | CSAQGQPNEKLFF
TRBJ1-1 | TRBV11-3 | CASSLDLNRRTEAFF
TRBJ1-3 | TRBV11-3 | CASSESGARNTIYF
TRBJ1-2 | TRBV3-1 | CASSQNAGGRDGYTF